The 3 T cell receptor beta chains below were found in one sample sequenced in a study of regulatory T cells in long-lasting Graves disease listed by TCRdb under 2021. The library was generated by multiplex PCR. Instrument on record: Illumina HiSeq 4000. To build TCR beta libraries, CDR3 regions were amplified by Arm-PCR using iRepertoire HTBI primers. TCRdb redid the processing of the public reads, applying fastp at Q25 and MiXCR, and retained in-frame beta chains. Rows matching on CDR3 protein sequence are summarized as one entry with the most common DNA and genes. Recorded for this sample are some 560,000 distinct CDR3 sequences; 15% to 20% of them occurred a single time. The ten biggest clones cover about 25% of the sample. This sample's time point label indicates: newly diagnosed GD, antithyroid drugs for less than 3 months. RNA was extracted from PBMCs in TRIzol for both TCR sequencing and RNA sequencing.

The data also belong to a second study, concerning T cells in Graves' hyperthyroidism and ophthalmopathy.

The source material was peripheral blood mononuclear cells (PBMCs), sampled at new diagnosis, from a patient treated with antithyroid drugs. These receptors were taken from a woman aged 35 to 60 with Graves disease. Donor details come from another sample of the same person, matched by shared clones.

This rearrangement joins TRBV2 to TRBJ1-4; a possible D gene is TRBD1 (6 bases). V lost 4 bases and J 8 bases, leaving 14 bases between the germline ends. The CDR3 covers 14 residues. Germline CDR1 reads SNHLY; CDR2 reads FYNNEI. CDR3 protein: CASSGIRGSEKLFF. In DNA form, the CDR3 reads TGTGCCAGCAGTGGAATCAGGGGATCCGAAAAACTGTTTTTT.

This clonotype was found a few times. The chain has TRBV6-1 and TRBJ2-1, with D tentatively TRBD1 (6 bases). The CDR3 is 14 residues long. Germline V lookup: CDR1 MNHNS, CDR2 SASEGT. V shed 4 bases and J shed 7 bases, with 14 bases lying between them. CDR3 bases: TGTGCCAGCAGTGGGACAGTCCCCGGGAATGAGCAGTTCTTC. Protein: CASSGTVPGNEQFF.

This CDR3 reads CASSPSGGRTGELFF. CDR3 nucleotide sequence: TGTGCCAGCAGCCCTAGCGGGGGGCGGACCGGGGAGCTGTTTTTT. The chain employs TRBV5-4 and TRBJ2-2; 11 bases fit TRBD2. V gave up 4 bases and J gave up 5 bases; unmatched junction bases: 4. The CDR3 totals 15 residues. CDR1 is SGHNT and CDR2 is YYREEE in the germline V gene (reference sequence).